Below are 29 T cell receptor beta chains sequenced from a single sample in a study of CD8+ T cells in alopecia areata. Extracted RNA was reverse transcribed, and the resulting cDNA served as sequencing template. Produced via immunoSEQ multiplex PCR; TCRdb's table is partial and in-frame only. The sample carries roughly 140,000 clones, 62% recorded once. The specimen sequenced was CD8+ T cells sorted from blood. These receptors originate from a human donor in good health.

The rearrangement links TRBV29-1 to TRBJ2-7, with TRBD1 as a possible D gene (5 bases). V was shortened by 3 bases and J by 4 bases, with 10 bases between the two germline ends. The CDR3 extends over 12 amino acids. The germline V gene has CDR1 SQVTM and CDR2 ANQGSEA. The CDR3, as DNA: TGCAGCGTTGAGGCAGGGAAGTACGAGCAGTACTTC. The encoded protein is CSVEAGKYEQYF.

The rearrangement links TRBV5-4 to TRBJ2-7; 11 nucleotides match TRBD1. The CDR3 consists of 16 residues. Germline CDR1 reads SGHNT; CDR2 reads YYREEE (reference sequence). V was clipped by 0 bases and J by 3 bases; unmatched bases: 5. DNA for the CDR3: TGTGCCAGCAGCTTGGCGTCCGGGACAGGGGGCTACGAGCAGTACTTC. Its translation is CASSLASGTGGYEQYF.

The V gene is TRBV4-1, the J gene TRBJ2-7, with 10 bases that match TRBD2. The CDR3 sequence is 14 residues long. The germline CDR1 and CDR2 sequences are MGHRA and YSYEKL. V shed 3 bases, J shed 3 bases, and the junction held 2 bases outside the gene matches. Here the CDR3 reads CASSQSSGSYEQYF. In nucleotides, the CDR3 is TGCGCCAGCAGCCAGTCTAGCGGGAGCTACGAGCAGTACTTC.

The count of this clone is one. This sequence joins TRBV10-3 and TRBJ2-1; weak D call: TRBD1 (5 bases). Between the trimmed V and J ends, which lost 0 bases and 5 bases, there was a span of 11 bases. Germline CDR1 ENHRY, CDR2 SYGVKD. The CDR3 length is 15 residues. CDR3 in amino acids: CAISESIDRNNEQFF. CDR3 sequence (DNA): TGTGCCATCAGTGAGTCGATCGACAGAAACAATGAGCAGTTCTTC.

This clone came up many times. The V and J genes are TRBV7-9 and TRBJ2-1, with 7 bases aligning to TRBD1. This CDR3 spans 17 amino acids. The V segment lost 5 bases and the J segment 6 bases; nucleotides outside the gene matches: 16. Germline V gene lookup returns CDR1 SEHNR and CDR2 FQNEAQ (reference sequence). The CDR3 nucleotides read TGTGCCAGCAGCACAAACTCCGGGACAGACCGATTCAATGAGCAGTTCTTC. As protein: CASSTNSGTDRFNEQFF.

The chain is built from TRBV25-1 and TRBJ2-3, with D uncertain. Trimming left V 6 bases short and J 6 bases short, with 16 bases between. The CDR3 totals 14 residues. Germline V gene sequence: CDR1 MGHDK, CDR2 SYGVNS. In nucleotides, the CDR3 is TGTGCCAGCAGAGAGCGACGACCGGCCGATACGCAGTATTTT. This gives the protein CASRERRPADTQYF. Supplemented by reference TRBV25-1 and TRBJ2-3, the full variable domain reads EADIYQTPRYLVIGTGKKITLECSQTMGHDKMYWYQQDPGMELHLIHYSYGVNSTEKGDLSSESTVSRIRTEHFPLTLESARPSHTSQYLCASRERRPADTQYFGPGTRLTVL.

J is TRBJ1-2 and V is TRBV5-6; 8 positions match TRBD1. This CDR3 comprises 14 residues. The V and J ends lost 4 bases and 3 bases, in that order; junction bases with no gene match: 5. The germline V gene has CDR1 SGHDT and CDR2 YYEEEE. CDR3 sequence: CASSGGQAYYGYTF. The CDR3 nucleotides are TGTGCCAGCAGCGGGGGACAGGCTTACTATGGCTACACCTTC.

This clone was observed many times. The chain joins TRBV27 to TRBJ1-2, with D possibly TRBD1 on 5 matching bases. Germline V gene sequence: CDR1 MNHEY, CDR2 SMNVEV (reference sequence). Trimming stripped 7 bases from V and 8 bases from J, with 14 bases between. The CDR3 has 12 residues. This CDR3 reads CASTSGYDGYTF. The CDR3 DNA reads TGTGCCAGCACCTCAGGGTACGACGGCTACACCTTC.

V is TRBV27 and J is TRBJ1-5; D possibly corresponds to TRBD1 (6 bases). The CDR3 consists of 14 residues. Trimming stripped 5 bases from V and 5 bases from J, with 13 bases between. Germline V lookup: CDR1 MNHEY, CDR2 SMNVEV (reference sequence). CDR3 sequence: CASSSDRNDQPQHF. CDR3 coding DNA: TGTGCCAGCAGTAGCGACAGGAATGATCAGCCCCAGCATTTT.

The V call is TRBV9, the J call TRBJ1-1; possible D gene TRBD1, 5 bases. Germline V gene data show CDR1 as SGDLS and CDR2 as YYNGEE. The CDR3 loop spans 14 amino acids. V shed 0 bases and J shed 1 base, with 7 bases lying between them. The CDR3 loop is CASSVGGENTEAFF. DNA for the CDR3: TGTGCCAGCAGCGTAGGAGGGGAGAACACTGAAGCTTTCTTT.

The chain recombines TRBV30 with TRBJ2-7; 7 bases line up with TRBD2. CDR3 size: 15 residues. Germline CDR1 is GTSNPN and CDR2 is SVGIG (reference sequence). V was clipped by 3 bases and J by 0 bases; unmatched bases: 8. The CDR3 loop reads CAWSAPGTTSYEQYF. DNA of the CDR3: TGTGCCTGGAGCGCCCCCGGGACTACCTCCTACGAGCAGTACTTC.

This clone was seen a few times. The CDR3 reads CASSWRDTQYF. The CDR3 DNA reads as TGTGCCAGCAGTTGGAGGGATACGCAGTATTTT. V gene TRBV7-8 combines with J gene TRBJ2-3; a weak D match, TRBD2 (5 bases). Between the trimmed V and J ends, which lost 6 bases and 6 bases, there was a span of 7 bases. From germline, CDR1 is SGHVS and CDR2 FQNEAQ. This CDR3 is 11 amino acids long. Variable domain in full (rest from reference TRBV7-8 and TRBJ2-3): GAGVSQSPRYKVAKRGQDVALRCDPISGHVSLFWYQQALGQGPEFLTYFQNEAQLDKSGLPSDRFFAERPEGSVSTLKIQRTQQEDSAVYLCASSWRDTQYFGPGTRLTVL.

The V gene is TRBV2, the J gene TRBJ2-1; D uncertain. Germline V gives CDR1 SNHLY, CDR2 FYNNEI. The length of the CDR3 is 14 residues. The V gene lost 5 bases and the J gene lost 6 bases, with 14 bases spanning the gap. The CDR3 here is CASSFSKNINEQFF. The CDR3, as DNA: TGTGCCAGCAGTTTTTCTAAAAACATCAATGAGCAGTTCTTC.

This clone was found a few times. The chain has TRBV5-1 and TRBJ2-2; D ambiguous. This CDR3 is built from 13 residues. The ends were cut back, 3 bases at V and 1 base at J, with 4 bases in the middle. Germline values: CDR1 SGHRS, CDR2 YFSETQ. Written as DNA, the CDR3 is TGCGCCAGCAGCTCGGGGAACACCGGGGAGCTGTTTTTT. Its protein product is CASSSGNTGELFF. Variable domain in full (rest from reference TRBV5-1 and TRBJ2-2): KAGVTQTPRYLIKTRGQQVTLSCSPISGHRSVSWYQQTPGQGLQFLFEYFSETQRNKGNFPGRFSGRQFSNSRSEMNVSTLELGDSALYLCASSSGNTGELFFGEGSRLTVL.

This chain uses TRBV6-5 with TRBJ1-5, with a possible D match to TRBD1 (5 bases). The CDR3 has 15 residues. V gave up 4 bases and J gave up 1 base, with 11 bases separating them. CDR1 and CDR2 (germline): MNHEY, SVGAGI. Here the CDR3 DNA reads TGTGCCAGCAGTTTCTTGGGGACCAGCAATCAGCCCCAGCATTTT. Amino acid sequence: CASSFLGTSNQPQHF.

This clone was detected only a few times. This chain connects TRBV19 to TRBJ1-5; D gene ambiguous. V dropped 9 bases and J dropped 4 bases, with 19 bases sitting between them. This CDR3 comprises 15 residues. Germline V gene data show CDR1 as LNHDA and CDR2 as SQIVND (reference sequence). The CDR3 nucleotides are TGTGCCAGCGATACTGACACCACACTTAATCAGCCCCAGCATTTT. Translated, it gives CASDTDTTLNQPQHF.

The gene calls are TRBV12-5 and TRBJ2-7; D is ambiguous. There are 11 residues in the CDR3. Per germline, CDR1 LGHNT and CDR2 FRNRAP. V was cut by 5 bases and J by 2 bases, with 4 bases left in between. The CDR3 nucleotides read TGTGCTAGTGGTACCACCTACGAGCAGTACTTC. This translates into CASGTTYEQYF. Combining the CDR3 with reference TRBV12-5 and TRBJ2-7 gives the whole variable domain DARVTQTPRHKVTEMGQEVTMRCQPILGHNTVFWYRQTMMQGLELLAYFRNRAPLDDSGMPKDRFSAEMPDATLATLKIQPSEPRDSAVYFCASGTTYEQYFGPGTRLTVT.

In its sample, this clone was seen a few times. The CDR3 DNA reads TGTGCCAGCAGTACTGGAGCGGGAGGCCCCATGGAGACCCAGTACTTC. It encodes CASSTGAGGPMETQYF. The rearrangement links TRBV28 to TRBJ2-5; the match to TRBD2 covers 9 bases. J gave up 5 bases and V 5 bases, and 12 bases lay outside the gene matches. Germline V gene data show CDR1 as MDHEN and CDR2 as SYDVKM. This CDR3 comprises 16 residues. The entire variable domain, with the rest obtained from reference TRBV28 and TRBJ2-5, is as follows: DVKVTQSSRYLVKRTGEKVFLECVQDMDHENMFWYRQDPGLGLRLIYFSYDVKMKEKGDIPEGYSVSREKKERFSLILESASTNQTSMYLCASSTGAGGPMETQYFGPGTRLLVL.

This sequence joins TRBV29-1 and TRBJ2-6; 8 positions match TRBD1. After removal of 0 bases from V and 0 bases from J, the junction contained 1 base not matched to a gene. The V gene's germline CDR1 is SQVTM and CDR2 ANQGSEA. The CDR3 is 16 amino acids. CDR3: CSVEEGTGSGANVLTF. CDR3 coding DNA: TGCAGCGTTGAAGAAGGGACAGGCTCTGGGGCCAACGTCCTGACTTTC.

The rearrangement links TRBV9 to TRBJ2-3, with no clear D. Germline CDR1 reads SGDLS; CDR2 reads YYNGEE. V lost 4 bases to trimming and J lost 1 base, with 10 bases between them. This CDR3 comprises 14 residues. CDR3 DNA sequence: TGTGCCAGCAGCCCCCGATTGCGCACAGATACGCAGTATTTT. Its protein is CASSPRLRTDTQYF.

V usage is TRBV30 and J usage is TRBJ1-2, with 7 bases aligning to TRBD1. The V segment lost 2 bases and the J segment 7 bases; nucleotides outside the gene matches: 7. The CDR3 loop spans 13 amino acids. CDR1 is GTSNPN, CDR2 SVGIG, per germline (reference sequence). The CDR3 DNA sequence: TGTGCCTGGAGTTTGCGAACAGGGGCTGGCTACACCTTC. Translated: CAWSLRTGAGYTF. The full variable domain, with the rest looked up from reference TRBV30 and TRBJ1-2, is SQTIHQWPATLVQPVGSPLSLECTVEGTSNPNLYWYRQAAGRGLQLLFYSVGIGQISSEVPQNLSASRPQDRQFILSSKKLLLSDSGFYLCAWSLRTGAGYTFGSGTRLTVV.

Only a few counts were recorded for this clone. This specimen includes other DNA sequences encoding the same CDR3. This chain uses TRBV7-9 with TRBJ2-7, with TRBD2 matching 13 bases. The germline V gene has CDR1 SEHNR and CDR2 FQNEAQ (reference sequence). V was clipped by 5 bases and J by 4 bases; unmatched bases: 5. This CDR3 has 15 amino acids. The DNA for the CDR3 is TGTGCCAGCAGCCCCCGGACTAGCGGGAGTTACGAGCAGTACTTC. It yields the protein CASSPRTSGSYEQYF.

This clone was observed a handful of times. The chain combines TRBV29-1 with TRBJ2-1, with 7 nucleotides matching TRBD2. V lost 1 base, J lost 2 bases, and 5 bases stayed unmatched. CDR1 and CDR2 from the germline V gene are SQVTM and ANQGSEA. This CDR3 region has 15 residues. The CDR3 sequence: CSVEGTGTTYNEQFF. Written as DNA, the CDR3 is TGCAGCGTTGAAGGTACCGGGACTACCTACAATGAGCAGTTCTTC.

The chain carries TRBV29-1 and TRBJ2-7; TRBD1 aligns across 9 bases. The CDR3 sequence is 12 residues long. Looked up from germline, CDR1 is SQVTM and CDR2 is ANQGSEA. After removal of 6 bases from V and 3 bases from J, the junction contained 3 bases not matched to a gene. This CDR3 reads CSVQTGGYEQYF. The CDR3 DNA follows: TGCAGCGTCCAGACAGGGGGCTACGAGCAGTACTTC.

The chain employs TRBV12-5 and TRBJ2-6; D is undetermined. V was shortened by 5 bases and J by 2 bases, with 10 bases between the two germline ends. The length of the CDR3 is 15 residues. CDR1 is LGHNT and CDR2 is FRNRAP in the germline V gene. In nucleotides, the CDR3 is TGTGCTAGTGGTCAAACATGGACTGGGGCCAACGTCCTGACTTTC. Translating it yields CASGQTWTGANVLTF.

The sample holds a few counts of this clone. The chain couples TRBV4-1 to TRBJ2-1; 12 bases are a match to TRBD2. The CDR3 runs to 15 residues. The V gene end was trimmed by 4 bases and the J gene end by 8 bases; junction bases not matched to a gene: 6. CDR1 and CDR2 from the germline V gene are MGHRA and YSYEKL. DNA for the CDR3: TGCGCCAGCAGCCTGAGACTAGCGGGAGTCTATGAGCAGTTCTTC. As protein: CASSLRLAGVYEQFF.

The sample holds one count of this clone. Here the CDR3 DNA reads TGCAGGGCTAAGCCCTATTATGAAAAACTGTTTTTT. Protein product: CRAKPYYEKLFF. The chain has TRBV29-1 and TRBJ1-4, with unresolved D. Germline V gives CDR1 SQVTM, CDR2 ANQGSEA. The CDR3 loop spans 12 amino acids.

The chain uses TRBV11-2 and TRBJ2-5, with D possibly TRBD2 on 6 matching bases. V dropped 4 bases and J dropped 4 bases, with 7 bases sitting between them. Germline-derived CDR1 and CDR2 are SGHAT and FQNNGV. The CDR3 totals 12 residues. CDR3 nucleotides: TGTGCCAGCAGCTACGGGGGAGAGACCCAGTACTTC. Its translation is CASSYGGETQYF. The variable domain in full, completed from reference TRBV11-2 and TRBJ2-5, reads EAGVAQSPRYKIIEKRQSVAFWCNPISGHATLYWYQQILGQGPKLLIQFQNNGVVDDSQLPKDRFSAERLKGVDSTLKIQPAKLEDSAVYLCASSYGGETQYFGPGTRLLVL.

This sequence joins TRBV7-8 and TRBJ2-7; no reliable D call. V lost 1 base and J lost 4, with 2 bases in between. The CDR3 is made up of 11 amino acids. CDR1 is SGHVS and CDR2 is FQNEAQ in the germline V gene. CDR3 in amino acids: CASSLEYEQYF. The CDR3 DNA is TGTGCCAGCAGCTTAGAGTACGAGCAGTACTTC.